This TCR beta chain was captured in a study of blood T cell repertoires in COVID-19. At the level of the study: Whether acute or convalescent, the COVID-19 samples came from the United States, Italy and Spain. PBMCs, B-cell-depleted T cells, or T cells provided the cDNA or gDNA that made up the material.

There are 17 residues in the CDR3. Per the germline V gene, CDR1 is LNHDA and CDR2 is SQIVND (reference sequence). Germline trimming cut 5 bases from V and 3 bases from J; bases unmatched to any gene: 9. This clone was found a few times. In the source study's methods: Counts of nucleated cells, estimated from reference gene primer amplification, were obtained. The repertoire was sequenced with immunoSEQ multiplex PCR; TCRdb's copy has only in-frame clones and lacks some. V, J and clone size are those of that table, while D and trimming were read from the DNA. The table shows under 85,000 clones, with 65% to 90% occurring only once.

The sequenced material came from peripheral blood. The sequence derives from a man aged 80 or over with acute or convalescent COVID-19. The genes are TRBV19 and TRBJ2-7, with TRBD2 matching 14 bases. The CDR3: CASSRGTSGSVGYEQYF. CDR3 nucleotide sequence: TGTGCCAGTAGTCGAGGGACTAGCGGGAGTGTAGGCTACGAGCAGTACTTC.